This T cell receptor beta chain was sequenced in a study of blood T cell repertoires in COVID-19. Here immunoSEQ multiplex PCR was the method, and the copy in TCRdb shows in-frame clones only, minus some. The sample yields a few hundred thousand clones, more than 85% seen once. The J segment lost 3 bases and the V segment lost 2 bases, leaving 2 bases of the junction unmatched. This CDR3 is 17 amino acids long. CDR1 and CDR2 from the germline V gene are MDHEN and SYDVKM. Allocation to cohorts depended on clinical history reported by the participants. This clone has just one count. The sequence was collected from a woman in her twenties or thirties who had recovered from COVID-19. This chain uses TRBV28 with TRBJ2-2, with 14 bases lining up with TRBD2. The sequenced sample consisted of PBMCs or T cells enriched from blood (not recorded which). The DNA for the CDR3 is TGTGCCAGCAGTTTAGGACTAGCGGGAGGCCACACCGGGGAGCTGTTTTTT. Amino acids: CASSLGLAGGHTGELFF.